This TCR beta chain emerged from a study of beta chain features in type 1 diabetes. Study-wide background: Cell yields, gender and age were similar in healthy donors and patients. Study findings and constraints: Type 1 diabetes patients had VDJ junctions that carried fewer insertions and more deletions. In patients and controls equally, PCR might favor templates that are shorter.

Every bit of the isolated RNA underwent reverse transcription, so sequencing read expressed TCRB transcripts. Read counts averaged about 3.57 million for samples of naive, central memory and regulatory T cells. The data were produced by immunoSEQ multiplex PCR, yet TCRdb's version contains in-frame clones alone and is incomplete. The sample lists fewer than 650,000 clones; less than 20% were seen once. Trimming cost V 2 bases and J 7 bases; bases outside gene matches: 12. In germline, CDR1 is SGHTA, CDR2 FQGNSA. CDR3 size: 17 residues. A note on this clone: Its antigen remains unidentified.

The chain links TRBV7-2 to TRBJ2-3, with 10 bases identical to TRBD2. The sequence was obtained from a man between 18 and 35 years old in good health. The sequencing input was naive CD4+ T cells from blood. This chain's CDR3 is CASSLIGLAGVVNTQYF. The CDR3 coding sequence is TGTGCCAGCAGCTTAATCGGGCTAGCGGGAGTGGTAAATACGCAGTATTTT.